This T cell receptor (beta chain) was recovered during a study of shared clonotypes between healthy human individuals. The repertoire was sequenced with immunoSEQ multiplex PCR; TCRdb's copy has only in-frame clones and lacks some. This table holds 1.6 million or so clones, approximately 97% found once. V was shortened by 5 bases and J by 4 bases, with 10 bases between the two germline ends. The CDR3 loop spans 13 amino acids. In germline, CDR1 is SEHNR, CDR2 FQNEAQ (reference sequence). The TCR was taken from a young man in good health. The sample consisted of naive CD4+ T cells sorted from blood. Stated subset: CD45RA+ positively selected. The chain uses TRBV7-9 and TRBJ2-3; D gene uncertain. CDR3 DNA sequence: TGTGCCAGCAGCCCTGTGGGGTCAGATACGCAGTATTTT. This encodes CASSPVGSDTQYF.